This T cell receptor beta chain was captured by sequencing in a study of CD8+ T cells in alopecia areata. V was clipped by 0 bases and J by 4 bases; unmatched bases: 4. The CDR3 contains 15 residues. Germline V gives CDR1 SNHLY, CDR2 FYNNEI. In each case, RNA was isolated and then reverse transcribed into cDNA as the sequencing template. Only in-frame clones appear in the TCRdb table, and some are missing; sequencing was by immunoSEQ multiplex PCR. The sample has 100,000 to 150,000 clones, approximately 49% seen once. The TCR sequence derives from a human donor with alopecia areata. The sample here was CD8+ T cells sorted from blood, taken at week 0. J is TRBJ1-2 and V is TRBV2; 8 nucleotides align to TRBD1. The CDR3 DNA is TGTGCCAGCAGTGAAGCCGGACAGGGATTCTATGGCTACACCTTC. It translates to CASSEAGQGFYGYTF.